The sequence of this T cell receptor beta chain was determined in a study of Ad26.COV2.S vaccination and SARS-CoV-2 variants. For the study at large: Once, or twice with 56 days between doses, Ad26.COV2.S was given intramuscularly.

This CDR3 has 16 residues. Trimming removed 6 bases from V and 5 bases from J; junction bases left unmatched: 15. Germline CDR1 SGHNT, CDR2 YYREEE (reference sequence). Regarding treatment: some 20 received Ad26.COV2.S at low or high dose, single or two shots; five or six received placebo; per-sample allocation not given. Specimens were obtained on day 63 following the first vaccine or placebo injection. Clones were sequenced by immunoSEQ multiplex PCR, and TCRdb holds only the in-frame ones, with some missing. The repertoire holds approximately 250,000 clones, with around nine tenths as singletons. Sequenced material: peripheral blood, taken in a trial of Ad26.COV2.S vaccine versus placebo. This clonotype was sampled from a person aged 18-65 years who received the Ad26.COV2.S COVID-19 vaccine or a placebo. The V and J genes are TRBV5-4 and TRBJ2-5, with 8 bases lining up with TRBD2. The CDR3 nucleotides read TGTGCCAGCATTAACCCCGGGGGGGGGCGAGGGGAGACCCAGTACTTC. Translation: CASINPGGGRGETQYF.